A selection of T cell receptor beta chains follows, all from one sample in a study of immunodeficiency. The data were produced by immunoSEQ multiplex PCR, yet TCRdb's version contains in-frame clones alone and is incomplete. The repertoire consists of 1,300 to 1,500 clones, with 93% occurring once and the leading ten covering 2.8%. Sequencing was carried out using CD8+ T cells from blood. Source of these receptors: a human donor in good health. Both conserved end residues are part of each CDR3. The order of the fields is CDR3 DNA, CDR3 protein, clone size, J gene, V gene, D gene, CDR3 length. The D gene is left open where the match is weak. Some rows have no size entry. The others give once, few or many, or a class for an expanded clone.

cdr3_nt: TGTGCCACCAGCCCCGAGGAGAGCGGGGGGGCGGAGACCCAGTACTTC; cdr3_aa: CATSPEESGGAETQYF; clone_size: once; j_call: TRBJ2-5; v_call: TRBV15; d_call: TRBD2; cdr3_length: 16
cdr3_nt: TGTGCCAGCAGGAAAGGGACAGACTATCAGCCCCAGCATTTT; cdr3_aa: CASRKGTDYQPQHF; clone_size: .; j_call: TRBJ1-5; v_call: TRBV27; d_call: TRBD1; cdr3_length: 14
cdr3_nt: TGTGCCAGCAGTCCCAGACTGAGCAATCAGCCCCAGCATTTT; cdr3_aa: CASSPRLSNQPQHF; clone_size: .; j_call: TRBJ1-5; v_call: TRBV27; d_call: .; cdr3_length: 14
cdr3_nt: TGCGCCAGCAGCTTGGGTATAGGTTCAGAACAGGGGGGACACAATGAGCAGTTCTTC; cdr3_aa: CASSLGIGSEQGGHNEQFF; clone_size: .; j_call: TRBJ2-1; v_call: TRBV5-1; d_call: TRBD1; cdr3_length: 19
cdr3_nt: TGTGCCAGCAGCGTAGTCCCCGCGGGTGGCTCCTACAATGAGCAGTTCTTC; cdr3_aa: CASSVVPAGGSYNEQFF; clone_size: .; j_call: TRBJ2-1; v_call: TRBV9; d_call: .; cdr3_length: 17
cdr3_nt: TGTGCCAGTAGTTCCCAAGAGACCCAGTACTTC; cdr3_aa: CASSSQETQYF; clone_size: .; j_call: TRBJ2-5; v_call: TRBV19; d_call: .; cdr3_length: 11
cdr3_nt: TGTGCTAGCAGCTTACAAGCGGGGGGCGGTGACGAGCAGTACTTC; cdr3_aa: CASSLQAGGGDEQYF; clone_size: .; j_call: TRBJ2-7; v_call: TRBV7-7; d_call: TRBD2; cdr3_length: 15
cdr3_nt: TGTGCCAGCAGCTTAGTGCTGGGTCACAGGGAAGGCTACACCTTC; cdr3_aa: CASSLVLGHREGYTF; clone_size: once; j_call: TRBJ1-2; v_call: TRBV7-9; d_call: .; cdr3_length: 15
cdr3_nt: TGTGCCAGCAGTGAACACGGAAGCTCCTACAATGAGCAGTTCTTC; cdr3_aa: CASSEHGSSYNEQFF; clone_size: .; j_call: TRBJ2-1; v_call: TRBV25-1; d_call: .; cdr3_length: 15
cdr3_nt: TGCGCCAGCAGTGAGTCTCACTATCAGGGGCGGAACTATGGCTACACCTTC; cdr3_aa: CASSESHYQGRNYGYTF; clone_size: .; j_call: TRBJ1-2; v_call: TRBV10-1; d_call: .; cdr3_length: 17
cdr3_nt: TGTGCCAGCAGCTTATCCGGGACCGCGGACCATCTGGCCCAGTACTTC; cdr3_aa: CASSLSGTADHLAQYF; clone_size: .; j_call: TRBJ2-5; v_call: TRBV7-9; d_call: .; cdr3_length: 16
cdr3_nt: TGTGCCAGCAGTCCCCAACCCTCCGGGGAGCTGTTTTTT; cdr3_aa: CASSPQPSGELFF; clone_size: .; j_call: TRBJ2-2; v_call: TRBV2; d_call: .; cdr3_length: 13
cdr3_nt: TGTGCCAGCAGTGAAGCTGTGATTTCTAGCACAGATACGCAGTATTTT; cdr3_aa: CASSEAVISSTDTQYF; clone_size: once; j_call: TRBJ2-3; v_call: TRBV6-1; d_call: .; cdr3_length: 16
cdr3_nt: TGTGCCAGCAGCCCCTGGGAGGGAGGCACCCGGCAGCCCCAGCATTTT; cdr3_aa: CASSPWEGGTRQPQHF; clone_size: .; j_call: TRBJ1-5; v_call: TRBV7-9; d_call: .; cdr3_length: 16
cdr3_nt: TGTGCCAGCAGCAAAGCGTTAGGGGGCGAAACTGAAGCTTTCTTT; cdr3_aa: CASSKALGGETEAFF; clone_size: .; j_call: TRBJ1-1; v_call: TRBV21-1; d_call: .; cdr3_length: 15
cdr3_nt: TGTGCCAGCAGTGGAGGCGAAGGTAATGAGCAGTTCTTC; cdr3_aa: CASSGGEGNEQFF; clone_size: .; j_call: TRBJ2-1; v_call: TRBV5-6; d_call: .; cdr3_length: 13
cdr3_nt: TGTGCCAGCAGGGACAGGGGGAAGGGGCGGGCTAATGAAAAACTGTTTTTT; cdr3_aa: CASRDRGKGRANEKLFF; clone_size: .; j_call: TRBJ1-4; v_call: TRBV25-1; d_call: TRBD1; cdr3_length: 17
cdr3_nt: TGTGCCACCAGTGATTCGATCGGGAGGGGAGGAGGCTACACCTTC; cdr3_aa: CATSDSIGRGGGYTF; clone_size: .; j_call: TRBJ1-2; v_call: TRBV24-1; d_call: .; cdr3_length: 15
cdr3_nt: TGTGCTAGTGGCCACCGGACAGGGATGAACAGTGAAGCTTTCTTT; cdr3_aa: CASGHRTGMNSEAFF; clone_size: .; j_call: TRBJ1-1; v_call: TRBV12-5; d_call: TRBD1; cdr3_length: 15
cdr3_nt: TGTGCCAGCAGCGGGGACAGGATAACAGATACGCAGTATTTT; cdr3_aa: CASSGDRITDTQYF; clone_size: .; j_call: TRBJ2-3; v_call: TRBV6-5; d_call: TRBD1; cdr3_length: 14